This TCR beta chain emerged from a study of PD-1 blockade in classical Hodgkin lymphoma. The CDR3 extends over 12 amino acids. Trimming removed 8 bases from V and 4 bases from J, with 9 bases in between. Germline V CDR1 and CDR2: WNHNN, SYGVQD (reference sequence). Generated by immunoSEQ multiplex PCR, the TCRdb table keeps only in-frame clones and is missing some. The repertoire holds 35,000 to 45,000 clones, about 86% seen once, with 6.5% to 9.5% in the top ten. Each patient experienced a relapse that followed autologous stem cell transplantation, and brentuximab vedotin exposure varied. Sample: peripheral blood mononuclear cells (PBMCs), taken before the second cycle of nivolumab. This sequence originates from a human donor with classical Hodgkin lymphoma. J is TRBJ2-1 and V is TRBV10-1, with D perhaps TRBD1 (6 bases). The CDR3 loop is CASSDSYNEQFF. CDR3 in DNA: TGCGCCAGCTCGGACAGTTACAATGAGCAGTTCTTC.